This record covers a single T cell receptor beta chain. Its specific antigen is unknown. A read error may account for a junction end that differs from germline. TCRbeta CDR3 regions were amplified from genomic DNA using the immunoSEQ Assay, a bias-controlled multiplex PCR. From the authors' description of their analysis: Within the assay, amplification of reference gene primers was used to estimate how many nucleated cells each sample contained. To quantify the absolute abundance of each unique TCRbeta CDR3 rearrangement, sequence reads were collapsed and filtered. For each sample, productive Simpson clonality was calculated as the square root of Simpson's diversity index over productive rearrangements. TCRdb mirrors the immuneACCESS table, restricted to in-frame sequences. Some clones are absent from its copies; in checked studies, under half trace to an unresolved V gene, and the reason for the others is unknown. The DNA gave D and trimming, while V, J and clone size come from that table. In all, the sample holds 70,000 or so clones, and 90% of those were seen once. Of the sample, about 5.1% is held by the ten largest clones.

Each collaborating institution followed its own protocols to collect whole blood in K2EDTA tubes. For TCRbeta analysis, collaborator samples were shipped as frozen whole blood, as isolated PBMCs, or as DNA extracted from either sample type. This sample is drawn from a study of blood T cell repertoires in COVID-19 (dated by TCRdb to about 2020). Regarding the research as a whole: Collaborator samples came from the United States, Italy and Spain and covered acute and convalescent phases of COVID-19. The repertoires were released in a freely available public database meant as a resource for research on the immune response to SARS-CoV-2. HLA class I and class II types, where available, came from metadata supplied by the sample provider rather than from assay-based typing. The dataset comprised deeply sampled blood TCRbeta repertoires from subjects exposed to, actively infected with, or recovered from COVID-19. The prospective study material was composed of cDNA or gDNA derived from T cells, B-cell-depleted T cells, or PBMCs. The sample metadata nearly always contained a de-identified subject ID, COVID-19 status, age in years and sex. Samples were obtained from the ongoing ImmuneRACE study (first 160 participants) and from about 1,300 subjects provided by 6 global collaborators. What the study reported, not specific to this receptor: Clinical and demographic metadata were provided uncurated, with the amount varying by source and participant.

From its cysteine to its phenylalanine, the CDR3 spans 15 amino acids. Of all the DNA, just the CDR3 is kept, 45 bases in frame from base 1. The CDR1 and CDR2 encoded by the germline V gene are SGHDT and YYEEEE. The sample was peripheral blood. The chain is assembled from TRBV5-6 and TRBJ2-7; 8 bases in between match TRBD2. This receptor was identified in a woman aged 18 to 35 with acute or convalescent COVID-19. DNA sequence: TGTGCTAGCAGCTGGACCACGGGACTAGCCTACGAGCAGTACTTC. Protein translation: CASSWTTGLAYEQYF.